This entry concerns a single T cell receptor beta chain. This clonotype is characterized as large (0.1 to 1%). Its recognized antigen is unknown. Base qualities are not provided; no much larger clone lies one nucleotide away. The sample is drawn from a study of circulating CD8 cells and anti-PD-1 response in melanoma (dated by TCRdb to about 2020). With regard to the full study: Nivolumab was administered to patients intravenously at 3 mg/kg every 2 weeks. Of the 13 patients in the melanoma cohort, anti-PD-1 was received as first-line therapy by seven patients, and prior targeted therapy or immunotherapy had been received by six patients. Patients with complete or partial responses were classified as responders, and patients with stable or progressive disease (RECIST v1.1) were classified as non-responders. A total of around 11 melanoma patients were included in the TCR repertoire analysis, 4 of them responders and 7 non-responders. In on-treatment samples, a biotinylated anti-human IgG4 antibody was used to detect PD-1. On the study overall, not on this receptor specifically: Because material was limited, experiments were generally done without replicates. Repertoires were mostly private between subsets, with fewer than 7% of TRB clonotypes shared at M1, and the greatest sharing occurred between DPOS and TIGIT. The cohort mixed treatment-naive and previously treated patients, which the authors noted could influence results. Only baseline and M1 samples, drawn from a small cohort with few responders, went into the published TCR repertoire comparisons. The DNEG repertoire was the most diverse; PD-1 and DPOS showed similar, higher clonality, and TIGIT repertoires were the least diverse. Since no tumor material could be accessed, the researchers instead assessed tumor reactivity using peptide assays on expanded sorted subsets.

Clipping removes 8 bases from V and 2 bases from J, with 5 as the unmatched junction base count. The cysteine opens and the phenylalanine closes a CDR3 of 14 amino acids. Only the CDR3 DNA stays, 42 bases, in frame from base 1. CDR1 and CDR2 are read off the germline V gene (reference sequence) as LNHNV and YYDKDF. Using a BD FACSAria II cell sorter, four subsets defined by PD-1 and/or TIGIT were sorted out of live CD3+CD8+TCRalphabeta+ cells. Circulating CD8 T cells were sorted into four subsets by PD-1 and TIGIT expression to characterize their relevance to anti-PD-1 therapy response. From each sorted CD8 T-cell subset, both TCR alpha and TCR beta chains were sequenced. Peripheral blood was collected before the first anti-PD-1 injection, after two injections and after four injections. PBMCs were isolated immediately by Ficoll gradient centrifugation. Until use, PBMCs were cryopreserved in liquid nitrogen in RPMI containing roughly 22% FCS and about 10% DMSO. Thawed PBMCs were stained with a viability dye and antibodies against CD3, CD8alpha, TCRalphabeta, PD-1 and TIGIT. The RNeasy Kit was used to extract total RNA, and all samples came in with a RIN above 7.

Instrument on record: NextSeq 500. TCR libraries were prepared from around 14 ng of total RNA with the QIAseq Immune Repertoire RNA Library Kit, Human TCR Panel. TCR libraries were sequenced on an Illumina NextSeq with a Mid Output V2 kit, using asymmetric 261x41 paired-end reads. Each TCR library was diluted to about 3.8 nM, after which the TCR libraries were pooled, denatured and loaded at about 1 pM. Per the original workflow: TCR FASTQ files were processed in the QIAGEN GeneGlobe Data Analysis Center, and downstream analysis was performed in R 3.5.2. Clonality was calculated as one minus Shannon entropy normalized by the log of the number of unique productive sequences. TRA or TRB clonotypes differing in abundance between baseline and M1 were identified within each subset by Fisher exact tests at 5% FDR. Differentially abundant clonotypes were categorized as emerging, expanding, contracting or non-expanding/contracting. Morisita's overlap index was used to measure repertoire overlap between patients. TCRdb itself trimmed the public reads at Q25 with fastp, ran MiXCR and retained productive beta chains. Duplicate CDR3 protein sequences are folded into a single record with the most common DNA and genes. In this record, the V and J calls reflect TCRdb's handling and not the investigators' own analysis. Present in this sample are 1,300 or so distinct CDR3 sequences, less than 8.5% of which were seen just once. Of the sample, roughly 15% falls within the top ten clones.

The sequences come from CD8+ T cells from PBMCs, collected at baseline or after one month of anti-PD-1 therapy (not recorded which). Rearrangement joined TRBV15 to TRBJ2-2, with TRBD1 identical over 7 junction bases. This TCR was recovered from a human donor with melanoma. For the CDR3, the sequence is CATRDRSNTGELFF. The DNA sequence reads TGTGCCACCCGGGACAGATCAAACACCGGGGAGCTGTTTTTT.